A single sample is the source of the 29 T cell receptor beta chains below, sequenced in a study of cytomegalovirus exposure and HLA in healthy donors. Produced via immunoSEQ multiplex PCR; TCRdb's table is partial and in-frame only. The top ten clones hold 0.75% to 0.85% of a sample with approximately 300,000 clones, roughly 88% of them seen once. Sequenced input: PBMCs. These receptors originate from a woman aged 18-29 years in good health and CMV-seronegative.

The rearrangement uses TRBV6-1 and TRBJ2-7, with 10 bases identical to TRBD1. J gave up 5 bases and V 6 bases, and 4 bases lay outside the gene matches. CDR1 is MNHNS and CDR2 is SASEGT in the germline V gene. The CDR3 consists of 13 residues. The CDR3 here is CASSRDRGHEQYF. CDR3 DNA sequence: TGTGCCAGCAGCCGGGACAGGGGTCACGAGCAGTACTTC.

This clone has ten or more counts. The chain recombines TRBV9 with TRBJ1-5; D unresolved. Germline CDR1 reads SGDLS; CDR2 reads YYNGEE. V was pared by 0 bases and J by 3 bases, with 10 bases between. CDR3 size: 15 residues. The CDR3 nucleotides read TGTGCCAGCAGCGTAGGGCAGAACCACAATCAGCCCCAGCATTTT. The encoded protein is CASSVGQNHNQPQHF.

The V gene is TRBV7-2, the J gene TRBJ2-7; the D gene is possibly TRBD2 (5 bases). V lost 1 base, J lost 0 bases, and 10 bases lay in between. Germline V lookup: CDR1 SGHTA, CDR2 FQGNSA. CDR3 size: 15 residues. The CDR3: CASSLEPGSSYEQYF. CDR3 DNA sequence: TGTGCCAGCAGCTTAGAGCCGGGGAGCTCCTACGAGCAGTACTTC. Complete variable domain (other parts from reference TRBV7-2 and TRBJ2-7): GAGVSQSPSNKVTEKGKDVELRCDPISGHTALYWYRQSLGQGLEFLIYFQGNSAPDKSGLPSDRFSAERTGGSVSTLTIQRTQQEDSAVYLCASSLEPGSSYEQYFGPGTRLTVT.

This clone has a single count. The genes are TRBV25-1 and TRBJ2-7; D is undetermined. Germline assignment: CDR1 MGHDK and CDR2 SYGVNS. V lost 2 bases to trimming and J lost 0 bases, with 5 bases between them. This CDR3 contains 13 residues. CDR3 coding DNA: TGTGCCAGCAGTGAACCCCACTCCTACGAGCAGTACTTC. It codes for CASSEPHSYEQYF.

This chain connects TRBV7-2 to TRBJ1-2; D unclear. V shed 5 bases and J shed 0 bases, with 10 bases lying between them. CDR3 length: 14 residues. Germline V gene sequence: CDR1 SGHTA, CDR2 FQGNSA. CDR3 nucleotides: TGTGCCAGCAGCAGTTACGGGGCTAACTATGGCTACACCTTC. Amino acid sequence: CASSSYGANYGYTF.

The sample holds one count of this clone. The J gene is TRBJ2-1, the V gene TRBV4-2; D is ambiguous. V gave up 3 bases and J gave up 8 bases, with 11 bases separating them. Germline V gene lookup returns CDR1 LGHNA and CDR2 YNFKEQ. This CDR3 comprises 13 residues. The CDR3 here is CASSHGNGYEQFF. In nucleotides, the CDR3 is TGTGCCAGCAGCCATGGTAACGGGTATGAGCAGTTCTTC.

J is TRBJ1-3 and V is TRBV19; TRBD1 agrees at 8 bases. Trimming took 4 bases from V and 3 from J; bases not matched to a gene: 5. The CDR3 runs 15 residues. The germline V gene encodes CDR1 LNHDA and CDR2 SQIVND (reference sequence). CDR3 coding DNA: TGTGCCAGTAGTACAGAGACAGGGGATGGAAACACCATATATTTT. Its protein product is CASSTETGDGNTIYF. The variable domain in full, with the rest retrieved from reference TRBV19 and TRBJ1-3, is DGGITQSPKYLFRKEGQNVTLSCEQNLNHDAMYWYRQDPGQGLRLIYYSQIVNDFQKGDIAEGYSVSREKKESFPLTVTSAQKNPTAFYLCASSTETGDGNTIYFGEGSWLTVV.

This CDR3 is CASSQDQVLQETQYF. The CDR3 DNA reads TGTGCCAGCAGCCAAGATCAGGTGCTGCAAGAGACCCAGTACTTC. The J gene is TRBJ2-5, the V gene TRBV4-2, with D unclear. The CDR3 spans 15 residues. V gave up 0 bases and J gave up 2 bases, with 10 bases separating them. Germline V gene data show CDR1 as LGHNA and CDR2 as YNFKEQ.

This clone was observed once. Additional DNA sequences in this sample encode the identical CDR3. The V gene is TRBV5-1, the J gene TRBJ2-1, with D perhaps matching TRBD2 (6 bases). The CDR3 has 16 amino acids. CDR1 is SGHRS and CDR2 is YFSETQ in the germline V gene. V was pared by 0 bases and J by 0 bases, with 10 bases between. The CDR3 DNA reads TGCGCCAGCAGCTTGGTTGTCGGGAGCTCCTACAATGAGCAGTTCTTC. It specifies CASSLVVGSSYNEQFF.

DNA of the CDR3: TGTGCCAGCAGCTTAGGAAGTTGGGGGCCTTGGGGCAATCAGCCCCAGCATTTT. Translating gives CASSLGSWGPWGNQPQHF. The chain employs TRBV7-9 and TRBJ1-5; TRBD1 is a possible D gene (6 bases). Germline assignment: CDR1 SEHNR and CDR2 FQNEAQ (reference sequence). V lost 1 base and J lost 2, with 18 bases in between. This CDR3 has 18 amino acids.

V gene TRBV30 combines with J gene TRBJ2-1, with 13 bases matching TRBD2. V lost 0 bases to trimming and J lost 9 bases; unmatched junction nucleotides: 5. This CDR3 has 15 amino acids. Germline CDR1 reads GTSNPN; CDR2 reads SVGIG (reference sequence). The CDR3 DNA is TGTGCCTGGAGTGTGAGACTAGCGGGAGGTGGTGAGCAGTTCTTC. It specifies CAWSVRLAGGGEQFF.

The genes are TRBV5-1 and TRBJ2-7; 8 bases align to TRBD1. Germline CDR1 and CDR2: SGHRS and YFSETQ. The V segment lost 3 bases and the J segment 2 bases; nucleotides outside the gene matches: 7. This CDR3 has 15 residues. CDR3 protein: CASSWDRTVPYEQYF. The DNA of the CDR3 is TGCGCCAGCAGCTGGGACAGGACCGTGCCCTACGAGCAGTACTTC.

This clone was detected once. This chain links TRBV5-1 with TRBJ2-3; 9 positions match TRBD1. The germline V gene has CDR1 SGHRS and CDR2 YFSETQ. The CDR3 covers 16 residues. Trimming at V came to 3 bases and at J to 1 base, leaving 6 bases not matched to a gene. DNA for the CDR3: TGCGCCAGCAGCTCCGGGACAGGGCTAGGCACAGATACGCAGTATTTT. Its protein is CASSSGTGLGTDTQYF.

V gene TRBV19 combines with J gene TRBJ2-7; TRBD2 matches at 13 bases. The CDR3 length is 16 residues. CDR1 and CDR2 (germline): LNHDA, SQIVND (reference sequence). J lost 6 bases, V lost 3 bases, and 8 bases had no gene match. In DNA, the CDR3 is TGTGCCAGTAGTATGGGGTGGGGGACTAGCGGGGCCGAGCAGTACTTC. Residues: CASSMGWGTSGAEQYF.

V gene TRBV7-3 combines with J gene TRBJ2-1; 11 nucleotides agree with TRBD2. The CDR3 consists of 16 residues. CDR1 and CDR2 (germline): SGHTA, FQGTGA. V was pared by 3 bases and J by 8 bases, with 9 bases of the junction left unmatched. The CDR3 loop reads CASSFSLAGGLHEQFF. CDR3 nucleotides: TGTGCCAGCAGCTTCAGTCTAGCGGGAGGATTACATGAGCAGTTCTTC.

The CDR3 spells CASSPKATNSNQPQHF. For the CDR3, the DNA is TGTGCCAGCAGCCCAAAGGCAACTAATAGCAATCAGCCCCAGCATTTT. This rearrangement joins TRBV28 to TRBJ1-5; D not resolved. Between the trimmed V and J ends, which lost 6 bases and 0 bases, there was a span of 15 bases. CDR3 length: 16 amino acids. Germline V gene sequence: CDR1 MDHEN, CDR2 SYDVKM.

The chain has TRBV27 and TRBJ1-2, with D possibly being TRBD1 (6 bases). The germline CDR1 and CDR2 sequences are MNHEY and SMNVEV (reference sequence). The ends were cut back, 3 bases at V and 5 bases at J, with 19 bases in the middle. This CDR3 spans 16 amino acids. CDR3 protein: CASSLHRDISGYGYTF. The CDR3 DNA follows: TGTGCCAGCAGTTTGCACCGGGACATCTCTGGGTATGGCTACACCTTC.

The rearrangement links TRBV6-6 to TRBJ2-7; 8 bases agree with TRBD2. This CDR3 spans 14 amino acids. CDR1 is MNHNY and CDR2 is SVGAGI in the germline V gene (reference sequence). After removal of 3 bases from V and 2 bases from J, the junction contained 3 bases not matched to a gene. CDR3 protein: CASSYQAGAYEQYF. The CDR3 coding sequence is TGTGCCAGCAGTTATCAAGCGGGAGCCTACGAGCAGTACTTC.

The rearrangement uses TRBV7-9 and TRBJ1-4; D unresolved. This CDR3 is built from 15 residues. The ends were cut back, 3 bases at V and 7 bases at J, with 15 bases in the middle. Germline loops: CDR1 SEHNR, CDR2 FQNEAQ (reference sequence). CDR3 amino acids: CASSLKNYGVEKLFF. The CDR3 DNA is TGTGCCAGCAGCTTGAAAAATTACGGGGTTGAAAAACTGTTTTTT.

CDR3 DNA: TGCGCCAGCAGCCATAGGGACTCATACAATGAGCAGTTCTTC. It encodes CASSHRDSYNEQFF. V usage is TRBV4-3 and J usage is TRBJ2-1, with a tentative D call TRBD2 (6 bases). The V end lost 3 bases, the J end lost 4 bases, and 10 bases lay between the germline ends. Germline V gives CDR1 LGHNA, CDR2 YSLEER. The CDR3 extends over 14 amino acids.

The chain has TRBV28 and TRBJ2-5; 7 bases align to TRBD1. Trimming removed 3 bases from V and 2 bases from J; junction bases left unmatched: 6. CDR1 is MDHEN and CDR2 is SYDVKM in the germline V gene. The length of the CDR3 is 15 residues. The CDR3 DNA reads TGTGCCAGCAGTTTCCTGGGACAGCAACAAGAGACCCAGTACTTC. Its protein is CASSFLGQQQETQYF.

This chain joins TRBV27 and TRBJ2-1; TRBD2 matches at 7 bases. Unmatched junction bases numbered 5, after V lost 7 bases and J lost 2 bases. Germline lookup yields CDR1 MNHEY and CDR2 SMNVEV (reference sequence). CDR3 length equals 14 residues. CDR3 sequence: CASKGLAAYNEQFF. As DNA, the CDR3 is TGTGCCAGCAAAGGCCTAGCGGCCTACAATGAGCAGTTCTTC.

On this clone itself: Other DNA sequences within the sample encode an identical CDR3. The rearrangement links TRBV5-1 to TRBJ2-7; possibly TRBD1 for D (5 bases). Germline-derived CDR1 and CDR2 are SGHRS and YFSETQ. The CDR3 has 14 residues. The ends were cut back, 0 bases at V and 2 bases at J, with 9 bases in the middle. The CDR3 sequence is CASSLGAGTYEQYF. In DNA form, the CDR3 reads TGCGCCAGCAGCTTGGGAGCAGGGACCTACGAGCAGTACTTC.

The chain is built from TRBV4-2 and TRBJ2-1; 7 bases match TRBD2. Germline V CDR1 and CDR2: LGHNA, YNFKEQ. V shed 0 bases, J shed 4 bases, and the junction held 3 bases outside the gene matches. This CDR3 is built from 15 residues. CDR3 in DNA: TGTGCCAGCAGCCAAGAAACTAGCGTTTACAATGAGCAGTTCTTC. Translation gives CASSQETSVYNEQFF.

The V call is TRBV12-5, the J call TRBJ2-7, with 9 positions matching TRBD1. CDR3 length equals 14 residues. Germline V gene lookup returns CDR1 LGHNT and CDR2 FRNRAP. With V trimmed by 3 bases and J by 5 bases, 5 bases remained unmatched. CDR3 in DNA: TGTGCTAGTGGTTTAGGGGACAGGGTCCACGAGCAGTACTTC. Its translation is CASGLGDRVHEQYF.

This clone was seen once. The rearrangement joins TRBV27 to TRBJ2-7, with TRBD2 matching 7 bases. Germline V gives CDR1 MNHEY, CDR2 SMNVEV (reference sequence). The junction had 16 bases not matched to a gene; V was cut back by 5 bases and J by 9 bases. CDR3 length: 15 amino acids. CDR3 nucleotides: TGTGCCAGCAGTGAACTAGCGAGCCCTCCTAAAGTGCAGTACTTC. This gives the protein CASSELASPPKVQYF.

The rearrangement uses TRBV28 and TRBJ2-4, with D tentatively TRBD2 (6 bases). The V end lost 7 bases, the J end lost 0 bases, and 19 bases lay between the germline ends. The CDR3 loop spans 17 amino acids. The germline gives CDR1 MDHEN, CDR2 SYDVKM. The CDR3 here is CASTSRRDRLAKNIQYF. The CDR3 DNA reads TGTGCCAGCACCTCACGGCGGGACCGGCTAGCCAAAAACATTCAGTACTTC. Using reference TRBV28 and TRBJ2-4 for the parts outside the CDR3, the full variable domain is DVKVTQSSRYLVKRTGEKVFLECVQDMDHENMFWYRQDPGLGLRLIYFSYDVKMKEKGDIPEGYSVSREKKERFSLILESASTNQTSMYLCASTSRRDRLAKNIQYFGAGTRLSVL.

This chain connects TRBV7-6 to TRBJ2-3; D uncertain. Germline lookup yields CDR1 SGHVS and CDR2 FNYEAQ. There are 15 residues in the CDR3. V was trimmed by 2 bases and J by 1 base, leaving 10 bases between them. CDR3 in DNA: TGTGCCAGCAGCTTATTCACTTCGGGCACAGATACGCAGTATTTT. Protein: CASSLFTSGTDTQYF. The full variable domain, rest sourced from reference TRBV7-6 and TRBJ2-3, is GAGVSQSPRYKVTKRGQDVALRCDPISGHVSLYWYRQALGQGPEFLTYFNYEAQQDKSGLPNDRFSAERPEGSISTLTIQRTEQRDSAMYRCASSLFTSGTDTQYFGPGTRLTVL.

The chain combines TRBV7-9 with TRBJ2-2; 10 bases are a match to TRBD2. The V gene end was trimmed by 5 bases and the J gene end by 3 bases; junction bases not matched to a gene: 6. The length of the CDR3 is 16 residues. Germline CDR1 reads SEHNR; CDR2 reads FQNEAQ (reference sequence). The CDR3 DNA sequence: TGTGCCAGCAGCCCCGGACTAGCGGTGTACACCGGGGAGCTGTTTTTT. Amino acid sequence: CASSPGLAVYTGELFF.